This T cell receptor beta chain stems from a study of T-cell memory formation after mild COVID-19. Study-wide points: A second wave of clones peaked on day 37, and their SARS-CoV-2 specificity went unconfirmed. The study found contracting CD4+ clones mainly in CM and EM and contracting CD8+ clones in EMRA. CD4+ bias marked clones expanding day 15 to 37, unlike balanced contracting clones.

The 5'RACE method, run with constant-segment primers, produced TCR alpha and TCR beta cDNA libraries (carrying sample barcodes and UMIs). Each CDR3 protein gets one entry after TCRdb re-called the 5' RACE reads with MiXCR. This repertoire shows around 100,000 distinct CDR3 sequences, 22% found once; its top ten account for 40% to 50%. As to this clonotype: The antigen is undetermined.

V lost 2 bases, J lost 4 bases, and 14 bases lay in between. Germline loops: CDR1 MNHEY, CDR2 SVGAGI. This CDR3 is 15 amino acids long. The receptor was isolated from a man aged 18 to 30 who had mild COVID-19 (a few samples of this study predate the infection). Cell type and time point are not known. The specimen sequenced was PBMCs or a T cell subset sorted from them (not recorded which). The chain combines TRBV6-5 with TRBJ1-2; D might be TRBD1 (6 bases). CDR3 loop: CASSYSAGAVYGYTF. The DNA for the CDR3 is TGTGCCAGCAGTTACAGTGCAGGGGCAGTCTATGGCTACACCTTC.